This entry is about one TCR beta chain. Using immunoSEQ multiplex PCR, the repertoire was profiled, and TCRdb retains in-frame clones only, with some absent. The sample shows fewer than 250,000 clones, about nine tenths of them seen only once. This sample was taken from a study of blood T cell repertoires in COVID-19. CDR1 is KGHSH, CDR2 LQKENI, per germline. The CDR3 totals 17 residues. V lost 3 bases to trimming and J lost 3 bases; unmatched junction nucleotides: 9. Material for sequencing was PBMCs or T cells enriched from blood (not recorded which). The source is a man aged 45 to 65 who had been exposed to COVID-19. V gene TRBV18 combines with J gene TRBJ1-1; 11 bases match TRBD1. The CDR3 coding sequence is TGTGCCAGCTCACCGGACAGGGGGCGAGTTTCGGACACTGAAGCTTTCTTT. Translation gives CASSPDRGRVSDTEAFF.